The 15 T cell receptor beta chains below all came from one sample that was sequenced in a study of blood T cells in healthy people across ages. A J-beta primer mix and a sample-barcoded 5' primer were used in a second PCR of about 7 to 11 cycles. TCRdb ran MiXCR on the 5' RACE reads and lists one entry per CDR3 protein. This sample carries about 1,500,000 distinct CDR3 sequences, roughly 45% of them seen once, and the ten largest clones take 7% to 9.5%. The sequenced sample was blood. These receptors were collected from a woman under 30 in good health.

This clonotype was detected only a few times. The gene calls are TRBV10-3 and TRBJ2-7; 8 bases map to TRBD2. The CDR3 loop spans 13 amino acids. After removal of 10 bases from V and 0 bases from J, the junction contained 5 bases not matched to a gene. Germline V CDR1 and CDR2: ENHRY, SYGVKD. The CDR3: CATETSDSYEQYF. CDR3 DNA: TGTGCCACCGAGACTAGCGACTCCTACGAGCAGTACTTC.

The J gene is TRBJ2-1, the V gene TRBV7-3; a possible D gene is TRBD1 (5 bases). The CDR3 is 15 amino acids. V was trimmed by 1 base and J by 2 bases, leaving 9 bases between them. The germline V gene encodes CDR1 SGHTA and CDR2 FQGTGA. Here the CDR3 reads CASSLSQGPYNEQFF. Written as DNA, the CDR3 is TGTGCCAGCAGCTTAAGTCAGGGCCCCTACAATGAGCAGTTCTTC.

This clonotype was observed a handful of times. V and J are TRBV6-1 and TRBJ2-7; the D gene is possibly TRBD2 (6 bases). V lost 8 bases to trimming and J lost 1 base, with 15 bases between them. This CDR3 comprises 14 residues. CDR1 MNHNS and CDR2 SASEGT come from the germline V gene. The CDR3 nucleotides are TGTGCCAGCGTCAGCGGACTACTATCCTACGAGCAGTACTTC. Translation: CASVSGLLSYEQYF.

The rearrangement uses TRBV4-1 and TRBJ2-1; the D call may be TRBD1 or TRBD2 (5 bases each). Germline values: CDR1 MGHRA, CDR2 YSYEKL. Trimming pared 0 bases from V and 10 bases from J, leaving 16 bases between. The CDR3 consists of 15 residues. The DNA for the CDR3 is TGCGCCAGCAGCCAAGATGCGACGACGGGACGCGAGCAGTTCTTC. It yields the protein CASSQDATTGREQFF.

The chain has TRBV9 and TRBJ1-2; 9 nucleotides line up with TRBD1. The germline CDR1 and CDR2 sequences are SGDLS and YYNGEE. V trimming: 3 bases; J trimming: 4 bases; junction bases outside the gene matches: 7. This CDR3 comprises 15 residues. The CDR3: CASSAEPGQGYGYTF. The CDR3 coding sequence is TGTGCCAGCAGCGCAGAGCCGGGACAGGGCTATGGCTACACCTTC.

The chain recombines TRBV20-1 with TRBJ2-7; TRBD1 aligns across 8 bases. Trimming at V came to 5 bases and at J to 6 bases, leaving 18 bases not matched to a gene. The CDR3 runs 16 residues. Germline V gene lookup returns CDR1 DFQATT and CDR2 SNEGSKA (reference sequence). CDR3 in amino acids: CSARTGGIGTTSEQYF. Here the CDR3 DNA reads TGCAGTGCTCGTACAGGGGGGATCGGAACGACTTCCGAGCAGTACTTC.

The chain recombines TRBV27 with TRBJ2-1, with 7 bases fitting TRBD2. The ends lost 1 base at V and 2 bases at J; junction bases unmatched: 11. This CDR3 has 18 residues. CDR1 is MNHEY, CDR2 SMNVEV, per germline (reference sequence). As DNA, the CDR3 is TGTGCCAGCAGTTTATTAGCGGGTCGCGGGGCGGCCTACAATGAGCAGTTCTTC. It encodes CASSLLAGRGAAYNEQFF.

Of note for this clonotype: The junction and the germline gene differ at one end; a read error may be behind it. The chain carries TRBV9 and TRBJ2-3, with 9 bases matching TRBD2. CDR1 is SGDLS, CDR2 YYNGEE, per germline. The CDR3 is made up of 19 amino acids. CDR3: CASSVGSSGGPSGTETQYF. DNA for the CDR3: TGTGCCAGCAGCGTAGGGTCGAGCGGGGGGCCCTCCGGCACAGAGACGCAGTATTTT.

This chain uses TRBV12-3 or TRBV12-4 with TRBJ2-5, with D unresolved. This CDR3 is 13 amino acids long. V lost 5 bases to trimming and J lost 1 base, with 8 bases between them. Here the CDR3 DNA reads TGTGCCAGCAGTGGTTGGACCCAAGAGACCCAGTACTTC. Translated, it gives CASSGWTQETQYF.

V and J are TRBV11-3 and TRBJ2-7; 9 bases match TRBD2. The DNA end is more similar to TRBJ2-5, so the J call may be wrong. This CDR3 has 15 amino acids. The germline CDR1 and CDR2 sequences are SGHNT and YENEEA. DNA of the CDR3: TGTGCCAGCAGCCTTAGCGGGAGTGCCTATGAGACCCAGTACTTC. Translated: CASSLSGSAYETQYF.

The gene calls are TRBV12-3 or TRBV12-4 and TRBJ2-4, with D possibly matching TRBD2 (5 bases). The V gene lost 10 bases and the J gene lost 13 bases, with 23 bases spanning the gap. The CDR3 length is 13 residues. The CDR3 region has the DNA TGTGCCATCGGGGAGAATTTAGTTTACGGGCAGTACTTC. Its protein product is CAIGENLVYGQYF.

The CDR3 region has the DNA TGTGCCAGCAGCCCAGAATGGGGACAGACCGCAGATACGCAGTATTTT. This translates into CASSPEWGQTADTQYF. The chain carries TRBV4-2 and TRBJ2-3; 7 bases line up with TRBD1. V shed 4 bases, J shed 4 bases, and the junction held 11 bases outside the gene matches. The germline CDR1 and CDR2 sequences are LGHNA and YNFKEQ. The CDR3 runs 16 residues.

Only a few counts were recorded for this clonotype. The CDR3 nucleotides are TGTGCCAGCAGCCAAGTAGGAAGAGGCAGGGATGAAAAACTGTTTTTT. Protein: CASSQVGRGRDEKLFF. V usage is TRBV14 and J usage is TRBJ1-4; TRBD1 is a possible D gene (5 bases). This CDR3 region has 16 residues. Trimming took off 1 base at V and 6 bases at J, with 15 bases between the two ends. From germline, CDR1 is SGHDN and CDR2 FVKESK. The full variable domain, completed using reference TRBV14 and TRBJ1-4, is EAGVTQFPSHSVIEKGQTVTLRCDPISGHDNLYWYRRVMGKEIKFLLHFVKESKQDESGMPNNRFLAERTGGTYSTLKVQPAELEDSGVYFCASSQVGRGRDEKLFFGSGTQLSVL.

In its sample, this clonotype was seen once. The chain links TRBV11-2 to TRBJ2-1, with 8 bases fitting TRBD2. The junction had 15 bases not matched to a gene; V was cut back by 4 bases and J by 4 bases. CDR3 length: 18 residues. Germline V lookup: CDR1 SGHAT, CDR2 FQNNGV. CDR3 in amino acids: CASSSPSLLAEPYNEQFF. Here the CDR3 DNA reads TGTGCCAGCAGCTCCCCGAGTTTACTAGCGGAACCTTACAATGAGCAGTTCTTC.

V is TRBV5-6 and J is TRBJ1-6; D perhaps matches TRBD1 (5 bases). The V and J ends lost 0 bases and 5 bases respectively, with 24 bases between them. The CDR3 covers 20 residues. Per germline, CDR1 SGHDT and CDR2 YYEEEE. DNA of the CDR3: TGTGCCAGCAGCTTGGAAGTGTGGGGACGAGGGAGGTGGAATAATTCACCCCTCCACTTT. The encoded protein is CASSLEVWGRGRWNNSPLHF.